This is a list of T cell receptor beta chains from one sample in a study of beta chain features in type 1 diabetes. Sequencing used immunoSEQ multiplex PCR; TCRdb keeps in-frame clones, though not all of them. Found here are tens of thousands of clones, about 66% of them singletons; the top ten hold over 1.5%. The sequenced material came from Tregs from blood. Receptor source: a man aged 30-40 years with type 1 diabetes. Some clones in this sample may be carry-over from other donors' samples. Both conserved end residues are part of each CDR3.

v_gene	j_gene	CDR3aa
TRBV29-1	TRBJ2-7	CSVEDRRGYEQYF
TRBV6-1	TRBJ2-3	CASSSGGASADTQYF
TRBV7-6	TRBJ2-1	CASSLQQGQAGQWFF
TRBV5-6	TRBJ1-1	CASSLMGYRVPEAFF
TRBV5-4	TRBJ2-1	CASSGGRGGNEQFF
TRBV29-1	TRBJ1-2	CTGVSDNYGYTF
TRBV7-9	TRBJ1-2	CASSLDEGTAGTKGGYTF
TRBV30	TRBJ1-6	CACSGTIRSPLHF
TRBV19	TRBJ1-1	CASSEGGLTEAFF
TRBV6-4	TRBJ1-3	CASSAFRGSGLRNSGNTIYF
TRBV4-2	TRBJ1-1	CASSQGEFIRDTEAFF
TRBV6-5	TRBJ1-2	CASSYSRAYGYTF
TRBV6-1	TRBJ1-1	CASSPGLNTEAFF
TRBV7-9	TRBJ1-1	CASSLGSATEAFF
TRBV20-1	TRBJ2-6	CSARWANVLTF
TRBV2	TRBJ1-1	CASSEERANEAFF
TRBV11-2	TRBJ2-3	CASSRGTPRIDTQYF
TRBV6-5	TRBJ2-7	CASSYPLGSSYEQYF
TRBV5-4	TRBJ2-1	CASSLGGLALGGDEQFF
TRBV18	TRBJ2-7	CASSGRDSSYEQYF
TRBV10-1	TRBJ2-5	CASSTGTEPETQYF
TRBV6-5	TRBJ2-1	CASSEMMSDTEQFF
TRBV19	TRBJ2-1	CATTLRTSGYNEQFF
TRBV28	TRBJ1-2	CASSSDNYGYTF
TRBV7-6	TRBJ2-5	CASSKTSGGVETQYF
TRBV7-3	TRBJ2-2	CASPEAGREDTGELFF
TRBV7-9	TRBJ2-2	CASSSPPGTSVGTGELFF
TRBV18	TRBJ2-3	CASSPRGLAGALSTDTQYF
TRBV19	TRBJ1-1	CASRRLAANTEAFF
TRBV2	TRBJ1-1	CASTDRINTEAFF
TRBV7-2	TRBJ2-5	CASSPQTLQSQETQYF
TRBV11-3	TRBJ2-1	CASSLDLSGGSYNEQFF
TRBV7-8	TRBJ2-2	CASSSGRTNTGELFF
TRBV6-6	TRBJ2-5	CASSPQGQETQYF
TRBV5-1	TRBJ2-2	CASSPTGTGTGELFF
TRBV18	TRBJ1-1	CASSPPVGGAGAEAFF
TRBV2	TRBJ1-4	CASRGLANEKLFF
TRBV10-2	TRBJ2-3	CASSEPGHSDTQYF
TRBV4-2	TRBJ2-2	CASSQDTVRGRELFF
TRBV7-9	TRBJ2-5	CASSSTIAGGPETQYF
TRBV6-5	TRBJ1-1	CASRSRARTEAFF
TRBV2	TRBJ1-1	CASSRGRDTEAFF